This T cell receptor (beta chain) stems from a study of blood T cell repertoires in COVID-19. Germline CDR1 and CDR2: SGHKS and YYEKEE (reference sequence). The CDR3 totals 18 residues. After removal of 0 bases from V and 4 bases from J, the junction contained 9 bases not matched to a gene. The protocol was immunoSEQ multiplex PCR, while the TCRdb copy is restricted to in-frame clones and leaves out a portion. This sample carries about 50,000 clones, 90% of them seen once, and the ten largest clones take 6.2%. The specimen sequenced was peripheral blood. The chain employs TRBV5-5 and TRBJ2-6, with TRBD1 matching 8 bases. This TCR came from a man aged 40-50 years with acute or convalescent COVID-19. The CDR3 reads CASSLGQGRPIGANVLTF. CDR3 DNA: TGTGCCAGCAGCTTGGGACAGGGGCGCCCCATCGGGGCCAACGTCCTGACTTTC.